This T cell receptor (beta chain) derives from a study of vaccination and CD4 T cells after COVID-19 (dated by TCRdb to 2021 to 2024). With regard to the full study: Six males and four females were included in the convalescent cohort, with two Hispanic individuals, seven Caucasians, two Asians and one multiracial person represented. As controls, cultures received a CEFX viral epitope pool (the positive control), an HIV-1 Nef peptide pool (the negative control), or no peptide at all. The spike-specific CD4+ TCR repertoire was compared before and after mRNA vaccination in 10 to 11 COVID-19 convalescent patients and a handful of infection-naive healthy vaccine recipients. Post-COVID blood samples from convalescent patients were collected a median of approximately 93 days after diagnosis, with a range of about 35 to 180 days. Each participant got two doses of either the Pfizer-BioNTech BNT162b2 vaccine (n=8) or the Moderna mRNA-1273 vaccine (n=2). Overlapping spike peptide pools from SARS-CoV-2 and from the common cold coronaviruses HCoV-NL63, HCoV-OC43 and HCoV-229E were used as culture stimuli. Post-vaccine blood samples were obtained a median of roughly 75 days after the second vaccine dose, with a range of roughly 14 to 241 days. Study-level results and caveats: Relatively few convalescent patients were included in the study, and early timepoints after natural infection were not analyzed. The median number of SARS-CoV-2-reactive clonotypes rose from about 23 after infection to 30 to 45 after vaccination, but the change was not significant. Of the vaccine-specific clones in convalescent patients, 304 of 307, or nearly all, reacted only to SARS-CoV-2 spike and did not cross-react with common cold coronaviruses. In convalescent patients, a median around 86% of post-vaccine SARS-CoV-2-reactive clones were detected only after vaccination, suggesting vaccine-specific priming.

The library was produced with PCR. DNA from cultured CD4+ T cells was subjected to TCR sequencing with the Oncomine TCR Beta short-read assay at the Johns Hopkins FTIC core. Genomic DNA was extracted from the cultured CD4+ T cells with the QIAamp micro DNA kit. Oncomine TCR Beta libraries from cultured CD4+ T cells were pooled using unique dual indexes and sequenced on an Illumina iSeq 100. Per the authors' processing: Non-productive sequences were removed, and CDR3s not starting with C, not ending with F or W, or shorter than 7 amino acids were discarded. The MANAFEST web application was used to identify antigen-specific clonotypes by comparing peptide-stimulated wells against reference wells and other culture wells. To be called positive, a clone needed an FDR below 0.05, an odds ratio above 5, and a productive frequency above 0.1% in at least two of three replicate wells. A clonotype counted as cross-reactive if it showed significant expansion both in the SARS-CoV-2 spike wells and in at least one common cold coronavirus spike condition. Similarity between CDR3 sequences was evaluated in R version 3.6.1 using Levenshtein distances (stringdist) and unrooted phylogenetic trees (ape). In-frame beta chains were kept once TCRdb had trimmed the public reads at Q25 with fastp and called clones with MiXCR. Rows with one shared CDR3 protein collapse into an entry with the most common genes and DNA. TCRdb, not the authors, supplied the V and J calls. The sample table lists around 16,000 distinct CDR3 sequences, about 75% of them with a count of one. Together, the top ten hold 9% to 10% of the sample.

Turning to this clonotype: Its antigen has not been determined. No base quality values were provided; no much bigger clone lies one nucleotide off.

Read against the paper, the sample's treatment or condition label means: roughly 10-day PBMC culture with coronavirus spike peptide pools or control peptides (ViraFEST assay). The study used the ViraFEST assay, which expanded antigen-specific T cells with peptide pools and then identified expanded clonotypes by TCR sequencing. Healthy vaccine recipients had no prior SARS-CoV-2 infection, confirmed by negative nucleocapsid antibody tests before and after vaccination. More than 1.5 million PBMCs per well were cultured in IMDM with about 5% human AB serum and roughly 9.3 IU/ml IL-2, plus 10 ug/ml peptide pools. Half of the culture medium was replaced with fresh IL-2-containing medium on days 3 and 7. After around 10 days of culture, CD4+ T cells were isolated by negative selection using the EasySep CD4+ T cell isolation kit. PBMCs were separated from whole blood using Ficoll-Paque Plus gradient centrifugation and then either used fresh or cryopreserved at -140C. Culture conditions were generally each tested in triplicate wells.

V is trimmed back by 3 bases and J by 4 bases, and the junction contains 6 bases that no gene match accounts for. CDR1 and CDR2 are read off the germline V gene (reference sequence) as DFQATT and SNEGSKA. The CDR3 holds 14 amino acids from the cysteine to the phenylalanine. Kept here is only the CDR3 DNA, which spans 42 bases and is read in frame from base 1. This receptor was obtained from a human donor who received a COVID-19 vaccine. The sequence joins TRBV20-1 to TRBJ2-5, with TRBD1 identical over 9 junction bases. The sequencing used CD4+ T cells from blood, cultured in vitro, collected after SARS-CoV-2 vaccination. For the CDR3, the sequence is CSARGQGGPETQYF. The sequenced DNA is TGCAGTGCTAGGGGACAGGGAGGTCCAGAGACCCAGTACTTC.